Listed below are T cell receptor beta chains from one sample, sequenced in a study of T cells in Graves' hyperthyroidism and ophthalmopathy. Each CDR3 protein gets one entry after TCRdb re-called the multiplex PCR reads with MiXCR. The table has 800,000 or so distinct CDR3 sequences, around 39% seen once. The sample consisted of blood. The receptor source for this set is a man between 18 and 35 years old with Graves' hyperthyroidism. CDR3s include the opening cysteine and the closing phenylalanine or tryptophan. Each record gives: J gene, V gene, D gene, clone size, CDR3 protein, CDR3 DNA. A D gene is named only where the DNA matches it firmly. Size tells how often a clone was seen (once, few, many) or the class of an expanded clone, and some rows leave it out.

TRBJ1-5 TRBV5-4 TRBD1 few CASSLDRGPDQPQHF TGTGCCAGCAGCTTGGACAGGGGGCCGGATCAGCCCCAGCATTTT
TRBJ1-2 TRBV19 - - CASSPGDHGYTF TGTGCCAGTAGTCCAGGGGATCATGGCTACACCTTC
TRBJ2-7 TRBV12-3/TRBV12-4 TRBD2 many CASSPPGLGYEQYF TGTGCCAGCAGCCCACCGGGACTAGGTTACGAGCAGTACTTC
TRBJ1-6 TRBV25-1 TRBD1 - CASGQGGSYNSPLHF TGTGCCAGCGGACAGGGAGGCTCCTATAATTCACCCCTCCACTTT
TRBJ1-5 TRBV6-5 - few CASSGRGGGQPQHF TGTGCCAGCAGTGGACGAGGGGGAGGCCAGCCCCAGCATTTT
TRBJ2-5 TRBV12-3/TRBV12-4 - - CASNGGTETQYF TGTGCCAGCAATGGAGGGACAGAGACCCAGTACTTC
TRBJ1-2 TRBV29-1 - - CSVGGTVNYGYTF TGCAGCGTGGGTGGGACCGTTAACTATGGCTACACCTTC
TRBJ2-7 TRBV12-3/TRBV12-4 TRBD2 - CASSLAYGLATDEQYF TGTGCCAGCAGTTTAGCGTACGGACTAGCTACCGACGAGCAGTACTTC
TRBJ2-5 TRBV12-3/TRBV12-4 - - CASRIGGSETQYF TGTGCCAGCAGAATTGGGGGGTCGGAGACCCAGTACTTC
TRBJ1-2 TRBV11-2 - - CASSLSQGIGYTF TGTGCCAGCAGCTTATCCCAGGGGATTGGCTACACCTTC
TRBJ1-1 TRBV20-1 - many CSARGRGDGEAFF TGCAGTGCTAGAGGTAGGGGGGATGGTGAAGCTTTCTTT
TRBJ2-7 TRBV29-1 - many CSVETDRPYEQYF TGCAGCGTGGAGACAGACAGACCCTACGAGCAGTACTTC
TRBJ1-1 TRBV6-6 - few CASSYSIEEEAFF TGTGCCAGCAGTTACTCGATTGAGGAAGAAGCTTTCTTT
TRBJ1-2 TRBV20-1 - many CSAREGYGYTF TGCAGTGCTAGGGAGGGTTATGGCTACACCTTC
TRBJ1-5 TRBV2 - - CASSEDTPWGYNQPQHF TGTGCCAGCAGTGAGGACACCCCCTGGGGGTACAATCAGCCCCAGCATTTT
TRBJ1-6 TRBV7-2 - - CASSLYSSANSPLHF TGTGCCAGCAGCTTATATTCTAGCGCTAATTCACCCCTCCACTTT
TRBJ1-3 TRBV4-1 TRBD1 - CASSLETGDGNTIYF TGTGCCAGCAGCCTAGAGACAGGGGACGGAAACACCATATATTTT
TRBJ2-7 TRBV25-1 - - CASVEGSGGGATYEQYF TGTGCCAGCGTTGAAGGTAGTGGAGGGGGCGCGACCTACGAGCAGTACTTC
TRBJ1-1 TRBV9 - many CASSARDAGEAFF TGTGCCAGCAGCGCCCGGGACGCGGGGGAAGCTTTCTTT
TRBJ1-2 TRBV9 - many CASSVGGYYGYTF TGTGCCAGCAGCGTAGGGGGGTACTATGGCTACACCTTC
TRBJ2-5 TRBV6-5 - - CASSPGGFGETQYF TGTGCCAGCTCTCCCGGGGGCTTCGGTGAGACCCAGTACTTC
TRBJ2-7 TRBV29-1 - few CSVEGGEYSYEQYF TGCAGCGTTGAAGGGGGGGAATACTCCTACGAGCAGTACTTC
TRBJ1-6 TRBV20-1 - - CSASPVLGSYNSPLHF TGCAGTGCTAGCCCAGTATTGGGCTCCTATAATTCACCCCTCCACTTT
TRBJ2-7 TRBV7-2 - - CASSEPRSREEQYF TGTGCCAGCAGTGAACCAAGGAGCCGGGAGGAGCAGTACTTC
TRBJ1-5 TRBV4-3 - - CASSQVAGDQPQHF TGCGCCAGCAGCCAAGTAGCAGGGGACCAGCCCCAGCATTTT
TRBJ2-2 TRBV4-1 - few CASSQRSGELFF TGCGCCAGCAGCCAAAGGAGCGGGGAGCTGTTTTTT
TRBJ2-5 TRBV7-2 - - CASSSSDRSLRETQYF TGTGCCAGCAGCTCGTCGGACAGAAGCCTACGAGAGACCCAGTACTTC
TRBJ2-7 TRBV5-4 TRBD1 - CASSWVNTGTGTF TGTGCCAGCAGCTGGGTTAACACCGGGACAGGGACCTTC
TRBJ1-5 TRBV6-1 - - CASSETGFSNQPQHF TGTGCCAGCAGTGAAACAGGTTTTAGCAATCAGCCCCAGCATTTT
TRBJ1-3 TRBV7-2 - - CASSLVAGAGNTIYF TGTGCCAGCAGCTTAGTAGCGGGCGCTGGAAACACCATATATTTT
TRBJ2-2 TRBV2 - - CASSEGGQGELFF TGTGCCAGCAGTGAAGGGGGGCAGGGGGAGCTGTTTTTT
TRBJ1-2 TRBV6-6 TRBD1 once CASSGTGGLNYGYTF TGTGCCAGCAGTGGAACAGGGGGCCTAAACTATGGCTACACCTTC
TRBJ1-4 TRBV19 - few CASSPLEAGNEKLFF TGTGCCAGTAGCCCCCTCGAGGCCGGTAATGAAAAACTGTTTTTT
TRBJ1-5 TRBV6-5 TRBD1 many CASSDRGRNQPQHF TGTGCCAGCAGTGACAGGGGGCGCAATCAGCCCCAGCATTTT
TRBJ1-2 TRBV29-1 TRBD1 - CSVAMTGVRGYTF TGCAGCGTGGCCATGACAGGGGTTCGCGGCTACACCTTC
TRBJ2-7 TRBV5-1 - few CASSFWGIAEQYF TGTGCCAGCAGCTTCTGGGGGATCGCCGAGCAGTACTTC
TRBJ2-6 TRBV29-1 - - CSVGAGGANVLTF TGCAGCGTTGGAGCGGGCGGGGCCAACGTCCTGACTTTC
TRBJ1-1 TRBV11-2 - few CASSLDQGGVEAFF TGTGCCAGCAGCTTAGATCAGGGTGGGGTTGAAGCTTTCTTT
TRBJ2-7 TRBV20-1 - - CSAREPPRGRAYEQYF TGCAGTGCTAGAGAGCCACCTAGGGGAAGGGCCTACGAGCAGTACTTC
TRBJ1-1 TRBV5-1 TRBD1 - CASQGQGGLHTEAFF TGCGCCAGCCAGGGACAGGGGGGCTTGCACACTGAAGCTTTCTTT
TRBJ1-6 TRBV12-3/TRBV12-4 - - CASSLGGWSPLHF TGTGCCAGCAGTTTAGGGGGCTGGTCACCCCTCCACTTT